This T cell receptor beta chain was recovered during a study of OX40 agonist ivuxolimab in advanced cancers. For context, the study as a whole: Ivuxolimab was a fully human IgG2 agonistic monoclonal antibody targeting the costimulatory receptor OX40 (CD134). Intravenous ivuxolimab was administered to patients every 2 weeks at six dose levels: 0.01, 0.1, 0.3, 1.5, 3 and 10 mg/kg. Among the roughly 50 dose-escalation patients, about 20 had hepatocellular carcinoma, some 15 melanoma, 9 renal cell carcinoma and 9 head and neck cancer. In the dose-escalation cohort, 82.7% of patients were male, and the mean age was approximately 60 years, with a range of roughly 20 to 85. Prior anti-PD-1, anti-PD-L1 or anti-CTLA-4 therapy was permitted, and roughly two fifths of dose-escalation patients had received checkpoint inhibitors. Partial responses were achieved by three dose-escalation patients, of whom one had hepatocellular carcinoma and two had cutaneous melanoma. Peripheral TCRbeta sequencing aimed to test whether ivuxolimab altered TCR sequence diversity and caused clonal T-cell expansion. The paper reports the monotherapy dose-escalation portion (N of about 56 patients) of the phase I ivuxolimab trial. Beyond this particular receptor, the publication reports: Partial responders in the 0.1-3.0 mg/kg groups had among the lowest normalized peripheral clonal expansion, especially among CD8+ T cells. The antigen specificity of the peripheral T cells that underwent clonal expansion was not determined. Low levels of normalized T-cell clonal expansion were also shown by some nonresponding patients. Clonal expansion of both CD4+ and CD8+ blood T cells was observed from baseline to week 6 at doses 0.1 to 3.0 mg/kg. After ivuxolimab, CD8+ T cells had more expanded clones than CD4+ T cells on average.

Patients with autoimmune disease history or receiving systemic immunosuppression were excluded from the trial. In every dose cohort, peripheral blood was drawn for TCR sequencing at baseline, cycle 4 day 1, and cycle 7 day 1. The samples were drawn from a first-in-human, open-label, multicenter phase I dose-escalation trial of ivuxolimab. Adults with locally advanced or metastatic melanoma, renal cell carcinoma, hepatocellular carcinoma or head and neck squamous cell carcinoma were enrolled in the trial. Before TCR sequencing, CD4+ T cells and CD8+ T cells were sorted from peripheral blood as separate populations. Genomic DNA was extracted from sorted cells for sequencing of the TCRbeta CDR3 region. The immunoSEQ Assay was used for sequencing of TCRbeta CDR3 regions. TCRdb carries this immuneACCESS record with in-frame sequences only. Its versions omit some clonotypes, under half of them owing to an unresolved V gene in the studies checked, with the rest unexplained. The sample records over 40,000 clones, around 88% of which are singletons. Together, the top ten hold 0.38% of the sample.

The CDR3 covers 15 residues, taking in both the cysteine and the phenylalanine. Kept here is only the CDR3 DNA, which spans 45 bases and is read in frame from base 1. CDR1 and CDR2 are read off the germline V gene as MGHRA and YSYEKL. V drops 4 bases and J drops 5 bases, leaving 17 bases in between. Notes on this clone: Its antigen is not yet known. No base qualities exist here, and no much larger clone lies one base off it.

This receptor was obtained from an adult with an advanced solid tumor such as melanoma, head and neck, liver or kidney cancer. The material sequenced was CD4+ or CD8+ T cells sorted from blood, taken in a trial of the OX40 agonist ivuxolimab. The sequence links TRBV4-1 to TRBJ1-1; TRBD1 is a possible D gene, resting on 5 matching bases. The bases are TGCGCCAGCAGCCCGAACTGGCCAGGGTCGACTGAAGCTTTCTTT. The resulting protein is CASSPNWPGSTEAFF.